The clone carrying this T cell receptor (beta chain) came up many times. What it binds is not known. One junction end disagrees with the germline gene, perhaps due to a read error. The entry originates in a study of response to subunit inactivated influenza vaccine. Whole-study results and caveats: The authors put forward the suggestion that each seasonal influenza vaccination may bring in only a limited number of new T cells.

One entry per CDR3 protein, called by TCRdb with MiXCR from the RT-PCR reads. The sample holds approximately 530,000 distinct CDR3 sequences; over 10% are singletons and the top ten take over 10%. This clonotype was obtained from a man aged 50-59 years who received an inactivated influenza vaccine. The sample here was PBMCs from blood, taken roughly 47 days after vaccination.

The CDR3 loop is CASSSEGTQYF. CDR3 nucleotide sequence: TGTGCTAGCAGCTCCGAGGGGACCCAGTACTTC. V is TRBV7-7 and J is TRBJ2-5; weak D call: TRBD2 (5 bases). Germline V gene data show CDR1 as SSHAT and CDR2 as FNYEAQ (reference sequence). CDR3 length: 11 amino acids.